This T cell receptor (beta chain) was observed in a study of identical twins. V gave up 6 bases and J gave up 7 bases; unmatched junction bases: 13. The germline V gene encodes CDR1 SGHRS and CDR2 YFSETQ. The CDR3 totals 16 residues. TCRdb reprocessed the 5' RACE reads with MiXCR, giving one entry per CDR3 protein. The data show around 690,000 distinct CDR3 sequences, 21% seen once. Another study also made use of these data, one on T cells expressing NK-cell markers.

The sequencing sample was made of PBMCs. This receptor was identified in a woman aged 18 to 35 in good health. This chain links TRBV5-1 with TRBJ2-3; 11 nucleotides align to TRBD2. The chain's CDR3 is CASTSTSGTQLNTQYF. The CDR3 nucleotides read TGCGCCAGCACCTCGACTAGCGGGACCCAGCTGAATACGCAGTATTTT.